The 7 T cell receptor beta chains given below trace back to one sample, sequenced in a study of PD-1 blockade in classical Hodgkin lymphoma. Libraries were prepared by immunoSEQ multiplex PCR; TCRdb keeps only in-frame clonotypes and omits some of them. The table records some 18,000 clones, roughly 80% of them present only once. All trial patients relapsed after autologous stem cell transplantation. Sequencing was performed on peripheral blood mononuclear cells (PBMCs), taken at baseline. Receptors were obtained from a human donor with classical Hodgkin lymphoma.

The V gene is TRBV21-1, the J gene TRBJ1-2; the DNA was not used to check the table's D call, TRBD1. TRBV21-1 is described as a pseudogene. The CDR3 is 15 residues long. CDR3 sequence reads: CASSKGGGQGRRYTF. CDR3 DNA: TGTGCCAGCAGCAAAGGAGGTGGGCAGGGTAGGCGCTACACCTTC.

The DNA of the CDR3 is TGTGCCAGCAGTTCGGGACTAGCGGGCAAACAAGAGACCCAGTACTTC. Encoded protein: CASSSGLAGKQETQYF. V is TRBV28 and J is TRBJ2-5, with 12 bases that match TRBD2. This CDR3 spans 16 amino acids. CDR1 and CDR2 from the germline V gene are MDHEN and SYDVKM. J was trimmed by 2 bases and V by 4 bases; bases with no gene match: 5.

The V gene is TRBV6-6, the J gene TRBJ2-7; a possible D gene is TRBD2 (6 bases). Germline lookup yields CDR1 MNHNY and CDR2 SVGAGI (reference sequence). V lost 10 bases and J lost 6, with 22 bases in between. This CDR3 region has 14 residues. For the CDR3, the DNA is TGTGCCACCTACTACACAGGACTAACCGGCGAGCAGTACTTC. It translates to CATYYTGLTGEQYF.

The chain couples TRBV6-5 to TRBJ1-2; D not resolved. Germline V CDR1 and CDR2: MNHEY, SVGAGI. The V gene lost 5 bases and the J gene lost 8 bases, with 15 bases spanning the gap. This CDR3 spans 13 amino acids. CDR3 DNA: TGTGCCAGCAGTCCTCCGACGGGAAGCGGCTACACCTTC. Its protein product is CASSPPTGSGYTF.

The V call is TRBV27, the J call TRBJ2-7; TRBD1 might be the D (5 bases). CDR3 length equals 12 residues. Germline V gene data show CDR1 as MNHEY and CDR2 as SMNVEV (reference sequence). Trimming cost V 8 bases and J 6 bases, with 14 bases left between them. The CDR3 nucleotides are TGTGCCAGCTCCCCAAAAAGGGGCGAGCAGTACTTC. Translation: CASSPKRGEQYF.

CDR3 residues: CASSITSGRVEAFF. DNA of the CDR3: TGTGCCAGCAGTATCACGTCGGGCAGGGTCGAAGCTTTCTTT. The chain combines TRBV6-5 with TRBJ1-1; tentative D call: TRBD1 (5 bases). This CDR3 region has 14 residues. CDR1 is MNHEY and CDR2 is SVGAGI in the germline V gene. Between the trimmed V and J ends, which lost 5 bases and 8 bases, there was a span of 18 bases.

The chain combines TRBV11-3 with TRBJ2-1; TRBD2 is a possible D gene (5 bases). Between the trimmed V and J ends, which lost 4 bases and 3 bases, there was a span of 7 bases. The CDR3 is made up of 13 amino acids. Germline lookup yields CDR1 SGHNT and CDR2 YENEEA. The CDR3 sequence: CASSYGLYNEQFF. CDR3 DNA: TGTGCCAGCAGCTACGGACTCTACAATGAGCAGTTCTTC.